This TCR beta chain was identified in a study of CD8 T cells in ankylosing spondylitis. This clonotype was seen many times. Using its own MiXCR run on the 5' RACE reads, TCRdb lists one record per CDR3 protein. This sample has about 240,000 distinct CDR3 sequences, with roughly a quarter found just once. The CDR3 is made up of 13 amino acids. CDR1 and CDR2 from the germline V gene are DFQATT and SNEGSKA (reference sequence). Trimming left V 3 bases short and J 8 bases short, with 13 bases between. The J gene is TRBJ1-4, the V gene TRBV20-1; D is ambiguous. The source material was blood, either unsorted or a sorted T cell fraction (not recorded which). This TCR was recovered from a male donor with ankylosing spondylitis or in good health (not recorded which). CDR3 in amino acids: CSARWQVGEKLFF. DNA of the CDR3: TGCAGTGCTAGGTGGCAGGTGGGAGAAAAACTGTTTTTT.